This TCR beta chain was identified in a study of shared clonotypes between healthy human individuals (TCRdb year 2020). For the study in its entirety: A couple of women and a few men aged 18 to 49 years were included in the cohort. Different laboratories and diverse techniques were used to prepare libraries and sequence TCR repertoires, to increase sequencing depth and limit assay-specific biases. Per donor, leukapheresis produced somewhere between about 0.9 and 9.5 billion PBMCs. To estimate repertoire size and how much clonotypes are shared between individuals, the study performed deep sequencing of blood TCR repertoires from a few healthy adults. Per donor, three plates each were used for CD4 naive and CD4 memory, two for CD8 naive, and one for CD8 memory.

With regard to this clone: The target of this receptor is not known. There are no base qualities to consult, and no much larger clone falls within one base.

Using the deep immunoSEQ assay, multiplex PCR amplified TCR CDR3 regions from genomic DNA. Genomic DNA extracted from each cell subset was distributed evenly over all wells of several immunoSEQ 96-well plates, and each plate served as one replicate. Each replicate PCR for sorted subsets received approximately 220 ng genomic DNA, equal to roughly 29,000 T cell genomes. Purified libraries were quantified with a Qubit 3.0 fluorometer, sized on a Bioanalyzer 2100, and re-quantified with the KAPA Library Quantification kit. A separate single-read 150-cycle Illumina NextSeq 550 flow cell was used to sequence each immunoSEQ 96-well plate. The published analysis was carried out like this. The immunoSEQ output contained only junctional sequences without quality scores, so filtering could not match that applied to full-length reads. Sequences were annotated with PyIR, a Python wrapper for IgBLAST v1.9, using IMGT germline references to assign V/J genes and CDR3. Reads were filtered out if the reads had weak V/J assignments (E-value above 1e-6), no CDR3, stop codons, out-of-frame junctions, or ambiguous translated residues. V3J clonotypes were defined as sequences sharing the same inferred V gene, J gene, and CDR3 amino acid sequence. Percentage overlap between repertoires was calculated by dividing the number of shared unique clonotypes by the size of the smaller repertoire. Repertoire richness was assessed with RTK rarefaction, the Chao1 estimator, and Recon v2.1 estimates of unobserved clonotypes. For all TCRbeta clonotypes obtained by the gDNA method from a few donors, generation probabilities were computed with OLGA. Held by TCRdb, this immuneACCESS table contains in-frame sequences only and omits some clones. Under half of the omission traces to an unresolved V gene where checked; the cause of the rest is unknown. Clone size and the V and J calls come from that table; the DNA yielded D and trimming. Recorded for this sample are 1.6 million or so clones; roughly 95% of them occurred a single time. Roughly 1.2% of the sample goes to the ten largest clones.

Donors were healthy HIV-negative adults with no recently reported acute infections or vaccinations. Every donor was a Caucasian adult residing in Nashville, Tennessee, USA. Magnetic negative selection was used to enrich CD4+ T cells, after which naive cells were positively selected on CD45RA and the negative fraction became the memory subset. Blood was obtained by leukapheresis, after which PBMCs were separated by Ficoll-Histopaque density gradient centrifugation and cryopreserved in liquid nitrogen vapor phase. Analytical flow cytometry was used to check the purity and quantity of each magnetically sorted T cell population. Genomic DNA was isolated from each sorted fraction and quantified by UV absorbance on a Nanodrop 2000c. The paper as a whole reports these results and caveats: Even with the large sequencing depth, rarefaction of the sorted-subset datasets indicated that sequencing was incomplete. Naive subsets generally had larger estimated clonotype richness than memory subsets. Clonotypes shared by all four sorted-subset donors showed higher generation probabilities than non-shared clonotypes. When a handful of donors were compared, the shared fraction of clonotypes was around 4.6% for naive CD4, approximately 3.3% for naive CD8, 2% to 2.5% for memory CD4, and 0.35% to 0.4% for memory CD8. Sampling was limited to blood, and TCR repertoires in tissue likely differ from TCR repertoires in blood. The genetic and exposure-history diversity represented was limited by the small number of donors. Based on pairwise subsampling, the degree of clonotype sharing among donors was expected to be affected by sequencing depth.

The receptor's source is a man aged 30-40 years in good health. The sequencing sample was made of naive CD4+ T cells sorted from blood. Explained via the paper, the cell subset or site label denotes: CD45RA+ positively selected.

The DNA is as follows: TGTGCCAGCTCACCAATTAGGACAGGAACCTCCTCTGGAAACACCATATATTTT. Translation gives CASSPIRTGTSSGNTIYF. Recombination linked TRBV18 to TRBJ1-3, and 7 junctional nucleotides match TRBD1. The junction shows trimming of 2 bases on V and 0 bases on J, and the gene matches do not reach 10 bases of it. CDR1 and CDR2, looked up from the germline V gene, are KGHSH and LQKENI. Measured from the cysteine to the phenylalanine, the CDR3 is 18 residues long. The only DNA kept is the CDR3, 54 bases in frame from the first base.